What follows describes a single T cell receptor beta chain. Looked up from germline, CDR1 is SGHRS and CDR2 is YFSETQ. The V end lost 4 bases, the J end lost 0 bases, and 18 bases lay between the germline ends. This CDR3 region has 17 residues. This entry is derived from a study of technical replicates of blood from a few donors. Assay used: immunoSEQ multiplex PCR; TCRdb lists only in-frame clones, some missing. The repertoire holds around 89,000 clones, with 94% as singletons. The gene calls are TRBV5-1 and TRBJ2-3, with D perhaps TRBD2 (5 bases). Sequencing used T cells isolated from PBMCs. The TCR comes from a human donor in good health. CDR3 in amino acids: CASSKSTLAASTDTQYF. The CDR3 DNA sequence: TGCGCCAGCAGCAAGTCAACCCTAGCAGCTAGCACAGATACGCAGTATTTT.